This T cell receptor beta chain appears in the sequencing data of a study of blood T cell repertoires in COVID-19. Study-level background: Nucleic acid was either cDNA or gDNA, and it came from T cells, B-cell-depleted T cells, or PBMCs.

There are 16 residues in the CDR3. Germline V gene lookup returns CDR1 SGDLS and CDR2 YYNGEE. V lost 0 bases and J 2 bases, leaving 13 bases between the germline ends. In the study's own analysis: Estimated nucleated cell counts came from reference gene primer amplification. The assay was immunoSEQ multiplex PCR, and TCRdb's table has in-frame clones only and misses some. V and J calls and clone size are given by that table; D and trimming were obtained from the DNA. Of fewer than 85,000 clones listed, around 85% are singletons. V gene TRBV9 combines with J gene TRBJ2-3; D is possibly TRBD2 (6 bases). The sequence was obtained from a man at least 80 years old with acute or convalescent COVID-19. The specimen sequenced was peripheral blood. The CDR3 coding sequence is TGTGCCAGCAGCGTAGGGGTAGCGGAGGCCACAGATACGCAGTATTTT. Residues: CASSVGVAEATDTQYF.